This T cell receptor beta chain was identified during a study of CD8+CD57+ T cells in acquired aplastic anemia. Study at large: Isolated CD4+ and CD8+ cells, once sorted, yielded DNA averaging around 3.3 ug.

The CDR3 extends over 11 amino acids. V was clipped by 4 bases and J by 6 bases, with 9 bases between them. Germline CDR1 reads SQVTM; CDR2 reads ANQGSEA. Profiling that covered TCR beta VDJ and CDR3 relied on genomic DNA as its template. TCRdb reanalysed the reads using MiXCR and keeps one entry per CDR3 protein. The repertoire holds some 140,000 distinct CDR3 sequences, with roughly 40% as singletons. V is TRBV29-1 and J is TRBJ1-2, with D possibly matching TRBD1 (5 bases). Sequencing used sorted CD4+, CD8+, or CD8+CD57+ T cells (not recorded which) from PBMCs. This clonotype was sampled from a human donor in good health, serving as a control. The CDR3 sequence: CSVVRGDGYTF. The DNA for the CDR3 is TGCAGCGTTGTACGGGGGGATGGCTACACCTTC. Drawing the rest from reference TRBV29-1 and TRBJ1-2, the complete variable domain is SAVISQKPSRDICQRGTSLTIQCQVDSQVTMMFWYRQQPGQSLTLIATANQGSEATYESGFVIDKFPISRPNLTFSTLTVSNMSPEDSSIYLCSVVRGDGYTFGSGTRLTVV.